This T cell receptor (beta chain) comes out of a study of blood T cell repertoires in COVID-19 (dated by TCRdb to about 2020). In the study overall: Collaborator samples came from the United States, Italy and Spain and covered acute and convalescent phases of COVID-19. The prospective study material was composed of cDNA or gDNA derived from T cells, B-cell-depleted T cells, or PBMCs. The repertoires were released in a freely available public database meant as a resource for research on the immune response to SARS-CoV-2. The sample metadata nearly always contained a de-identified subject ID, COVID-19 status, age in years and sex. Samples came from the ongoing ImmuneRACE study (first 160 participants) plus 1,254 subjects from 6 global collaborators. Subjects who had been exposed to COVID-19, were actively infected with it, or had recovered from it provided the deeply sampled blood TCRbeta repertoires that made up the dataset. Where available, HLA class I and class II types were taken from metadata supplied by the sample provider and were not determined by assay-based typing. Paper-wide results and their limitations: The amount of clinical and demographic metadata varied by source and participant and was provided uncurated.

Compared with germline, V lacks 2 bases and J lacks 6 bases; bases without a gene match: 7. Taken from cysteine to phenylalanine, the CDR3 has 16 residues. Only CDR3 DNA remains: 48 bases, in frame from the first base. From a lookup of the germline V gene (reference sequence), CDR1 and CDR2 are LGHDT and YNNKEL. A note on this clone: Its antigen is still unknown. Base qualities were left out, and no much larger clone turns up one base away.

Collaborating institutions collected whole blood in K2EDTA tubes following their own protocols. Collaborator samples were shipped for TCRbeta analysis as frozen whole blood, isolated PBMCs, or DNA extracted from either sample type. TCRbeta CDR3 regions were amplified from genomic DNA by means of the immunoSEQ Assay, a bias-controlled multiplex PCR. The published analysis was carried out like this. Within the assay, amplification of reference gene primers was used to estimate how many nucleated cells each sample contained. To quantify the absolute abundance of each unique TCRbeta CDR3 rearrangement, sequence reads were collapsed and filtered. Productive Simpson clonality was computed per sample as the square root of Simpson's diversity index over productive rearrangements. TCRdb stores this immuneACCESS table with in-frame sequences only. Part of the clones is absent; in the studies checked, under half of the shortfall reflects unresolved V genes, and no reason is known for the rest. For V, J and clone size, that table is used; D and trimming come from the DNA. Present in this sample are 100,000 to 150,000 clones, around 89% of which were seen just once. Less than 20% of the sample goes to the ten largest clones.

This TCR was recovered from a man aged 50 or older with active or convalescent COVID-19. Sequenced material: peripheral blood. The V and J genes are TRBV3-1 (or the pseudogene TRBV3-2) and TRBJ2-2; TRBD1 fits 9 bases in the junction. The DNA sequence is as follows: TGTGCCAGCAGCCAACACCTACAGGGGGCGGCCGGGGAGCTGTTTTTT. This sequence encodes CASSQHLQGAAGELFF.